This T cell receptor beta chain was recorded in a study of cytomegalovirus exposure and HLA in healthy donors. The data were produced by immunoSEQ multiplex PCR, yet TCRdb's version contains in-frame clones alone and is incomplete. In the table there are around 250,000 clones, 85% to 90% of which are singletons. Trimming shortened V by 5 bases and J by 4 bases, and 14 bases separated the two germline ends. This CDR3 contains 14 residues. CDR1 is MDHEN and CDR2 is SYDVKM in the germline V gene. This clonotype was sampled from a woman between 18 and 29 years old in good health and CMV-seronegative. V is TRBV28 and J is TRBJ1-2; D remains unclear. The sequencing input was PBMCs. Here the CDR3 reads CASSRAGGSYGYTF. CDR3 nucleotide sequence: TGTGCCAGCAGTCGCGCGGGTGGTTCCTATGGCTACACCTTC.